Shown below are 28 T cell receptor beta chains from a single sample sequenced in a study of T cells in localized non-small cell lung cancer. Sequencing used immunoSEQ multiplex PCR; TCRdb keeps in-frame clones, though not all of them. Counted here are some 40,000 clones, more than 90% occurring once; the ten biggest clones make up more than 5.5%. Source: peripheral blood, taken before any cancer treatment. These receptors all come from a female donor older than 55 with stage I lung adenocarcinoma.

The rearrangement joins TRBV21-1 to TRBJ2-7; TRBD2, the table's D call, lacks a check against the DNA. TRBV21-1 is noted as a pseudogene. This CDR3 contains 14 residues. The CDR3: CASSKPLRSYEQYV. CDR3 nucleotide sequence: TGTGCCAGCAGCAAACCGCTCCGGAGCTACGAGCAGTACGTC.

This rearrangement joins TRBV2 to TRBJ1-5; perhaps TRBD1 as D (5 bases). Germline CDR1 and CDR2: SNHLY and FYNNEI. There are 15 residues in the CDR3. Trimming took off 6 bases at V and 9 bases at J, with 21 bases between the two ends. CDR3 loop: CASRAEGLVSGPQHF. The DNA for the CDR3 is TGTGCCAGCAGAGCGGAGGGGCTCGTATCGGGGCCCCAGCATTTT.

The chain uses TRBV5-8 and TRBJ1-6; D is undetermined. This CDR3 is built from 16 residues. Trimming removed 4 bases at V and 12 bases at J, with 23 bases between. CDR1 is SGHTS and CDR2 is YDEGEE in the germline V gene. CDR3 residues: CASSPPGNREGEPLHF. Written as DNA, the CDR3 is TGTGCCAGCAGCCCCCCGGGGAATCGGGAAGGAGAACCCCTCCACTTT.

The chain carries TRBV10-3 and TRBJ1-2; TRBD1 might be the D (5 bases). CDR3 length equals 13 residues. Germline V gives CDR1 ENHRY, CDR2 SYGVKD. V shed 8 bases and J shed 5 bases, with 15 bases lying between them. The CDR3 DNA follows: TGTGCCATCGGAACCGGGACGAGGTATGGCTACACCTTC. It encodes CAIGTGTRYGYTF.

A few counts support this clone. The chain employs TRBV25-1 and TRBJ1-2; 9 nucleotides align to TRBD1. The CDR3 is made up of 14 amino acids. After removal of 2 bases from V and 4 bases from J, the junction contained 2 bases not matched to a gene. From germline, CDR1 is MGHDK and CDR2 SYGVNS. CDR3 in DNA: TGTGCCAGCAGTGAACCGGACAGGGGCTATGGCTACACCTTC. Translated: CASSEPDRGYGYTF.

The V call is TRBV28, the J call TRBJ2-1, with 9 bases lining up with TRBD1. V lost 3 bases and J lost 4; bases outside the gene matches: 13. Germline CDR1 and CDR2: MDHEN and SYDVKM. There are 18 residues in the CDR3. The CDR3 loop is CASSLRQGVLRGYNEQFF. In DNA, the CDR3 is TGTGCCAGCAGTTTGAGACAGGGGGTTCTCCGGGGGTACAATGAGCAGTTCTTC.

This chain links TRBV11-2 with TRBJ2-1; the D gene is possibly TRBD1 (6 bases). V lost 4 bases, J lost 9 bases, and 16 bases lay in between. The CDR3 length is 14 residues. Germline CDR1 is SGHAT and CDR2 is FQNNGV. CDR3 sequence: CASSSNPGAVEQFF. CDR3 DNA: TGTGCCAGCAGCTCAAACCCAGGGGCGGTTGAGCAGTTCTTC. Full variable domain (outside the CDR3, taken from reference TRBV11-2 and TRBJ2-1): EAGVAQSPRYKIIEKRQSVAFWCNPISGHATLYWYQQILGQGPKLLIQFQNNGVVDDSQLPKDRFSAERLKGVDSTLKIQPAKLEDSAVYLCASSSNPGAVEQFFGPGTRLTVL.

This clone occurred once. This sequence joins TRBV2 and TRBJ1-2; TRBD1 matches at 9 bases. The CDR3 totals 14 residues. CDR1 and CDR2 from the germline V gene are SNHLY and FYNNEI. J gave up 4 bases and V 6 bases, and 6 bases lay outside the gene matches. CDR3 DNA sequence: TGTGCCAGCAGCCGGGACAGGGACGTCTATGGCTACACCTTC. It encodes CASSRDRDVYGYTF.

The V call is TRBV2, the J call TRBJ2-3; D call uncertain. The CDR3 is 11 residues long. V gave up 6 bases and J gave up 6 bases, with 7 bases separating them. Germline V gene data show CDR1 as SNHLY and CDR2 as FYNNEI. For the CDR3, the DNA is TGTGCCAGCAGCCCGATGGATACGCAGTATTTT. It encodes CASSPMDTQYF.

This rearrangement joins TRBV7-3 to TRBJ2-7, with TRBD2 matching 15 bases. The V gene end was trimmed by 4 bases and the J gene end by 5 bases; junction bases not matched to a gene: 6. CDR1 SGHTA and CDR2 FQGTGA come from the germline V gene. This CDR3 is built from 16 residues. Here the CDR3 DNA reads TGTGCCAGCAGCTCGGGACTAGCGGGGGGTCTCGACGAGCAGTACTTC. The encoded protein is CASSSGLAGGLDEQYF.

The chain links TRBV11-2 to TRBJ2-7, with 9 bases that match TRBD2. V lost 4 bases and J lost 6; bases outside the gene matches: 1. The CDR3 is 12 residues long. Per germline, CDR1 SGHAT and CDR2 FQNNGV. This CDR3 is CASSSSGTEQYV. The CDR3 nucleotides are TGTGCCAGCAGCTCTAGCGGGACCGAGCAGTACGTC.

This chain links TRBV5-1 with TRBJ2-5; 12 nucleotides agree with TRBD1. Looked up from germline, CDR1 is SGHRS and CDR2 is YFSETQ. This CDR3 has 18 residues. Germline trimming cut 2 bases from V and 1 base from J; bases unmatched to any gene: 9. This CDR3 is CASSFLPPGQGAQETQYF. CDR3 nucleotides: TGCGCCAGCAGCTTTTTACCCCCGGGACAGGGGGCCCAAGAGACCCAGTACTTC.

V is TRBV5-4 and J is TRBJ1-1, with D perhaps TRBD1 (5 bases). V lost 0 bases to trimming and J lost 1 base, with 7 bases between them. The CDR3 totals 14 residues. Germline CDR1 reads SGHNT; CDR2 reads YYREEE (reference sequence). The CDR3 DNA sequence: TGTGCCAGCAGCTTGGCAGGGCCGAACACTGAAGCTTTCTTT. Encoded protein: CASSLAGPNTEAFF.

V is TRBV14 and J is TRBJ2-2; D remains ambiguous. Germline loops: CDR1 SGHDN, CDR2 FVKESK. The CDR3 loop spans 16 amino acids. The V end lost 3 bases, the J end lost 5 bases, and 16 bases lay between the germline ends. The CDR3 is CASSQTLSLRTGELFF. In DNA, the CDR3 is TGTGCCAGCAGCCAGACTCTTAGCTTGCGTACCGGGGAGCTGTTTTTT.

The rearrangement links TRBV5-6 to TRBJ1-3; weak D call: TRBD1 (6 bases). Germline lookup yields CDR1 SGHDT and CDR2 YYEEEE. The CDR3 contains 14 residues. V was cut by 10 bases and J by 6 bases, with 20 bases left in between. CDR3 sequence (DNA): TGTGCCTACATGACACGGGGGGCTGTAAACACCATATATTTT. Protein product: CAYMTRGAVNTIYF.

This clone appeared once. CDR3 DNA: TGTGCCAGCAGCTTGGGACTTGCCCCAAGCACAGATACGCAGTATTTT. This codes for CASSLGLAPSTDTQYF. The chain joins TRBV5-6 to TRBJ2-3, with no clear D. Germline-derived CDR1 and CDR2 are SGHDT and YYEEEE. The CDR3 is 16 amino acids. Trimming left V 0 bases short and J 0 bases short, with 11 bases between.

This clone was counted once. This chain links TRBV9 with TRBJ2-7; D ambiguous. Between the trimmed V and J ends, which lost 0 bases and 7 bases, there was a span of 14 bases. Germline V gives CDR1 SGDLS, CDR2 YYNGEE. This CDR3 is built from 14 residues. The CDR3 reads CASSVGPGLLEQYF. The DNA of the CDR3 is TGTGCCAGCAGCGTAGGTCCAGGTCTATTGGAGCAGTACTTC.

V usage is TRBV6-6 and J usage is TRBJ2-1, with 10 bases lining up with TRBD1. Trimming removed 6 bases from V and 12 bases from J; junction bases left unmatched: 5. The germline gives CDR1 MNHNY, CDR2 SVGAGI (reference sequence). CDR3 length: 12 amino acids. The CDR3, as DNA: TGTGCCAGCAGCTACCGGGACAGGGGGCAGTTCTTC. Encoded protein: CASSYRDRGQFF.

V is TRBV4-2 and J is TRBJ1-1; D gene unclear. V lost 5 bases to trimming and J lost 5 bases, with 18 bases between them. CDR1 and CDR2 from the germline V gene are LGHNA and YNFKEQ. The CDR3 is 15 amino acids. The CDR3 sequence: CASSFRLNGRTEAFF. The CDR3 DNA follows: TGTGCCAGCAGCTTCAGGCTAAACGGGCGAACTGAAGCTTTCTTT.

The rearrangement uses TRBV5-6 and TRBJ2-7; D perhaps matches TRBD2 (7 bases). The germline V and J ends were trimmed by 3 bases and 2 bases, with 12 bases remaining between them. Germline V gives CDR1 SGHDT, CDR2 YYEEEE. This CDR3 comprises 14 residues. The CDR3 coding sequence is TGTGCCAGCAGCTCCGAGGGGGGGCCCTACGAGCAGTACGTC. It yields the protein CASSSEGGPYEQYV.

As for this clone: Within the sample, other DNA sequences also encode this same CDR3. J is TRBJ2-2 and V is TRBV27; maybe TRBD1 (5 bases). The germline V gene encodes CDR1 MNHEY and CDR2 SMNVEV (reference sequence). The CDR3 has 14 residues. The V gene lost 2 bases and the J gene lost 5 bases, with 9 bases spanning the gap. The DNA of the CDR3 is TGTGCCAGCAGTTTAGGGGCCTCTACCGGGGAGCTGTTTTTT. Protein product: CASSLGASTGELFF.

This rearrangement joins TRBV27 to TRBJ1-5, with D hard to call. V was cut by 0 bases and J by 5 bases, with 8 bases left in between. Per the germline V gene, CDR1 is MNHEY and CDR2 is SMNVEV (reference sequence). The CDR3 has 14 residues. CDR3 loop: CASSLSVWDQPQHF. CDR3 nucleotide sequence: TGTGCCAGCAGTTTATCGGTATGGGATCAGCCCCAGCATTTT.

The chain combines TRBV7-9 with TRBJ1-4; D not resolved. CDR1 is SEHNR and CDR2 is FQNEAQ in the germline V gene (reference sequence). The CDR3 runs to 15 residues. Trimming cost V 5 bases and J 3 bases, with 13 bases left between them. CDR3 amino acids: CASSPPSVSNEKLFF. The CDR3 DNA reads as TGTGCCAGCAGCCCCCCCAGCGTCTCTAATGAAAAACTGTTTTTT. The variable domain in full, with the rest retrieved from reference TRBV7-9 and TRBJ1-4, is DTGVSQNPRHKITKRGQNVTFRCDPISEHNRLYWYRQTLGQGPEFLTYFQNEAQLEKSRLLSDRFSAERPKGSFSTLEIQRTEQGDSAMYLCASSPPSVSNEKLFFGSGTQLSVL.

CDR3 in DNA: TGTGCCAGCAGCTCGGGACAGGGCAACACCGGGGAGCTGTTTTTT. Translated: CASSSGQGNTGELFF. V is TRBV5-6 and J is TRBJ2-2; 9 nucleotides match TRBD1. Germline-derived CDR1 and CDR2 are SGHDT and YYEEEE. The trim removed 3 bases at V and 2 bases at J, leaving 2 bases unmatched. This CDR3 is built from 15 residues.

The chain combines TRBV5-6 with TRBJ2-1; a weak D match, TRBD2 (6 bases). The V and J ends lost 0 bases and 2 bases respectively, with 12 bases between them. CDR3 length equals 16 residues. Germline loops: CDR1 SGHDT, CDR2 YYEEEE. The CDR3 protein is CASSLGGRGTYNEQFF. Here the CDR3 DNA reads TGTGCCAGCAGCTTGGGGGGCCGGGGGACCTACAATGAGCAGTTCTTC.

This sequence joins TRBV4-1 and TRBJ2-3; TRBD1 might be the D (5 bases). The CDR3 is made up of 17 amino acids. The germline V and J ends were trimmed by 0 bases and 2 bases, with 15 bases remaining between them. Germline values: CDR1 MGHRA, CDR2 YSYEKL. CDR3 region: CASSQETTRTNTDTQYF. As DNA, the CDR3 is TGCGCCAGCAGCCAAGAGACCACCCGGACAAACACAGATACGCAGTATTTT.

CDR3 bases: TGTGCCAGCATCAAAACAGGGGGCGCGTCGAACACTGAAGCTTTCTTT. Its translation is CASIKTGGASNTEAFF. This chain joins TRBV7-9 and TRBJ1-1; 9 nucleotides agree with TRBD1. Germline CDR1 and CDR2: SEHNR and FQNEAQ (reference sequence). V was pared by 7 bases and J by 1 base, with 10 bases of the junction left unmatched. This CDR3 spans 16 amino acids.

V gene TRBV7-2 combines with J gene TRBJ1-5; D is unresolved. The germline gives CDR1 SGHTA, CDR2 FQGNSA. Trimming left V 5 bases short and J 9 bases short, with 8 bases between. The CDR3 runs 11 residues. For the CDR3, the DNA is TGTGCCAGCAGCCGGGATGGGCCCCAGCATTTT. This encodes CASSRDGPQHF.